This is a list of T cell receptor beta chains from one sample in a study of blood T cell repertoires in COVID-19. Produced via immunoSEQ multiplex PCR; TCRdb's table is partial and in-frame only. The profile shows some 72,000 clones, around 89% of them singletons. The sequencing input was peripheral blood. The receptor set was obtained from a man between 60 and 75 years old with acute or convalescent COVID-19. CDR3s include the opening cysteine and the closing phenylalanine or tryptophan. Each record gives: D gene, J gene, V gene, clone size, CDR3 protein, CDR3 DNA. The D gene is left open where the match is weak. Clone size is stated in some rows and not others, as once, few, many or a class when expanded.

NA | TRBJ2-6 | TRBV28 | NA | CASSSAGMGGANVLTF | TGTGCCAGCAGTTCTGCGGGTATGGGAGGGGCCAACGTCCTGACTTTC
NA | TRBJ2-7 | TRBV3-1/TRBV3-2 | NA | CASSQVGGLEQYF | TGTGCCAGCAGCCAAGTAGGAGGACTCGAGCAGTACTTC
NA | TRBJ1-3 | TRBV9 | NA | CASSPRDSGNTIYF | TGTGCCAGCAGCCCCCGGGACTCTGGAAACACCATATATTTT
NA | TRBJ2-7 | TRBV2 | few | CASRRDRTYEQYF | TGTGCCAGCCGGCGGGACAGAACCTACGAGCAGTACTTC
TRBD1 | TRBJ2-7 | TRBV14 | NA | CASSQGYRDRLTYEQYF | TGTGCCAGCAGCCAAGGGTACCGGGACAGGCTTACCTACGAGCAGTACTTC
NA | TRBJ1-6 | TRBV7-2 | NA | CASSLDHSNSPLHF | TGTGCCAGCAGCTTAGACCACTCTAATTCACCCCTCCACTTT
NA | TRBJ1-5 | TRBV3-1/TRBV3-2 | NA | CASSQGTGNQPQHF | TGTGCCAGCAGCCAAGGGACAGGCAATCAGCCCCAGCATTTT
TRBD2 | TRBJ2-1 | TRBV7-3 | NA | CASSRPPGTSGNEQFF | TGTGCCAGCAGCCGCCCACCCGGGACTAGCGGAAATGAGCAGTTCTTC
NA | TRBJ2-3 | TRBV20-1 | NA | CSASPDRLDTDTQYF | TGCAGTGCTAGTCCCGACAGACTAGATACAGATACGCAGTATTTT
NA | TRBJ1-4 | TRBV4-1 | few | CASSQAGGDNEKLFF | TGCGCCAGCAGCCAAGCGGGGGGAGATAATGAAAAACTGTTTTTT
NA | TRBJ1-5 | TRBV6-1 | NA | CASSEGRASNQPQHF | TGTGCCAGCAGTGAGGGCAGGGCAAGCAATCAGCCCCAGCATTTT
TRBD2 | TRBJ2-2 | TRBV6-5 | NA | CASSTAGGDTGELFF | TGTGCCAGCAGCACAGCGGGAGGGGACACCGGGGAGCTGTTTTTT
TRBD1 | TRBJ1-2 | TRBV11-2 | few | CASSYGQGAYYGYTF | TGTGCCAGCAGCTACGGACAGGGGGCATACTATGGCTACACCTTC
TRBD2 | TRBJ2-7 | TRBV27 | NA | CASSKGLAGGSYEQYF | TGTGCCAGCAGCAAGGGACTAGCGGGGGGTTCCTACGAGCAGTACTTC
NA | TRBJ2-7 | TRBV2 | NA | CASSELRSVDEQYF | TGTGCCAGCAGTGAGTTGAGGTCAGTGGACGAGCAGTACTTC
TRBD2 | TRBJ2-3 | TRBV20-1 | NA | CSASSSGGAGDTQYF | TGCAGTGCTAGTTCCAGCGGGGGGGCCGGGGATACGCAGTATTTT
TRBD2 | TRBJ2-5 | TRBV5-1 | NA | CASSSSGPGTQYF | TGCGCCAGCAGCTCTAGCGGTCCGGGGACCCAGTACTTC